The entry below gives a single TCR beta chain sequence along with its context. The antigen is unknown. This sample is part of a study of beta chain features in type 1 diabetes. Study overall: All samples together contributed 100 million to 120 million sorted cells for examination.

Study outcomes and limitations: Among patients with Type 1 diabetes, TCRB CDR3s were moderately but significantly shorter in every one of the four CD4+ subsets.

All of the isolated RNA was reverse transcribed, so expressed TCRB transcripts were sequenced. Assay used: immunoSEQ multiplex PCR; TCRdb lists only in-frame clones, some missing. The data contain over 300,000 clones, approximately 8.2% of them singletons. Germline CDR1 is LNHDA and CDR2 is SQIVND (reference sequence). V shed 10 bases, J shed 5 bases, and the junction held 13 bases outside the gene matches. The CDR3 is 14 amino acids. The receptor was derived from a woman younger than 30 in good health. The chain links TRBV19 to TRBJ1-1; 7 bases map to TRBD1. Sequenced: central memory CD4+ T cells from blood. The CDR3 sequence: CANYKDRVGTEAFF. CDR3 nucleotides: TGTGCCAATTACAAAGACAGGGTAGGGACTGAAGCTTTCTTT.